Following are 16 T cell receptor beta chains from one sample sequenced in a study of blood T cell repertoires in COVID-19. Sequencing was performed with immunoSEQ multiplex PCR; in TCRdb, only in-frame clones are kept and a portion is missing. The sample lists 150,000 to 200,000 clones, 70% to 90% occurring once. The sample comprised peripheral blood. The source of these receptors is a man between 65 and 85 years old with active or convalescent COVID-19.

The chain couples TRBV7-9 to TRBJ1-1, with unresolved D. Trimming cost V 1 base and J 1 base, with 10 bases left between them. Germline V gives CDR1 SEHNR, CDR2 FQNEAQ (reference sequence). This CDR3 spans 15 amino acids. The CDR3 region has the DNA TGTGCCAGCAGCTTAGGCCAGGCCCCGAACACTGAAGCTTTCTTT. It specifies CASSLGQAPNTEAFF.

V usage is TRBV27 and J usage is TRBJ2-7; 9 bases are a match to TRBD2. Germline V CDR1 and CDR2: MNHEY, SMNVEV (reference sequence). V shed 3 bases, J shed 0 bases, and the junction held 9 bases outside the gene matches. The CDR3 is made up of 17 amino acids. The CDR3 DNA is TGTGCCAGCAGTTTCGGGCTAGCGGGGTCCCTCTCCTACGAGCAGTACTTC. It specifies CASSFGLAGSLSYEQYF.

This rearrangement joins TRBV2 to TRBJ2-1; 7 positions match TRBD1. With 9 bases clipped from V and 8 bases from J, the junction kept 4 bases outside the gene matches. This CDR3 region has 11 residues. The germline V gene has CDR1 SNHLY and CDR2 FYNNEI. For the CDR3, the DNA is TGTGCCAGTGGACAGGTCTATGAGCAGTTCTTC. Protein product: CASGQVYEQFF.

The CDR3 DNA follows: TGTGCCATCAGTGATTCAGGACAGGGTCAAGAGACCCAGTACTTC. Translation gives CAISDSGQGQETQYF. The chain uses TRBV10-3 and TRBJ2-5; 8 bases align to TRBD1. The germline V gene has CDR1 ENHRY and CDR2 SYGVKD. This CDR3 has 15 amino acids. Trimming took 3 bases from V and 2 from J; bases not matched to a gene: 5.

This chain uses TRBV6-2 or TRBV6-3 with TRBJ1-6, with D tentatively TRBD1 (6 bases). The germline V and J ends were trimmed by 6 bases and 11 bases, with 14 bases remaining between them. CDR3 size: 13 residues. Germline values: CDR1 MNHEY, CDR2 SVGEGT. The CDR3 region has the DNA TGTGCCAGCAGCCCGGGACAAATTGCACCCCTCCACTTT. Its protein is CASSPGQIAPLHF.

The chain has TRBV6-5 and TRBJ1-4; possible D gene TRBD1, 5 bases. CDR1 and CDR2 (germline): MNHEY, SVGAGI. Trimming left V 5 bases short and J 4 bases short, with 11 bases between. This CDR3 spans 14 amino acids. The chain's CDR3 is CASSPAGINEKLFF. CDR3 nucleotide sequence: TGTGCCAGCAGTCCGGCAGGGATTAATGAAAAACTGTTTTTT.

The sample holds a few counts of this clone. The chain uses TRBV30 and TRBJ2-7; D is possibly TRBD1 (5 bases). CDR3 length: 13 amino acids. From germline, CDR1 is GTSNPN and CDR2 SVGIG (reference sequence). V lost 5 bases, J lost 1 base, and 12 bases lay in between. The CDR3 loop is CAWAHQGSYEQYF. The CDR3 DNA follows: TGTGCCTGGGCCCATCAGGGTTCCTACGAGCAGTACTTC. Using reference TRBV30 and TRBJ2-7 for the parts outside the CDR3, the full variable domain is SQTIHQWPATLVQPVGSPLSLECTVEGTSNPNLYWYRQAAGRGLQLLFYSVGIGQISSEVPQNLSASRPQDRQFILSSKKLLLSDSGFYLCAWAHQGSYEQYFGPGTRLTVT.

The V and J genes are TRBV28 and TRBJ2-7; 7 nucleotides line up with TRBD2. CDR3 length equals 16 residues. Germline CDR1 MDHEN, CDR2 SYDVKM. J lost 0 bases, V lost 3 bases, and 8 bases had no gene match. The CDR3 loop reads CASSFPSGGTSYEQYF. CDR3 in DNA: TGTGCCAGCAGTTTTCCCTCCGGGGGGACCTCCTACGAGCAGTACTTC.

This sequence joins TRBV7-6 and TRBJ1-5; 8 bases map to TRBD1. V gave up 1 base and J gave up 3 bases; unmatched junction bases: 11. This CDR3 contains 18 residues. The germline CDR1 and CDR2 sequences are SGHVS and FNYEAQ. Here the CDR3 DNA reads TGTGCCAGCAGCTTAGGATTGGGCAGGGGGCTGGACAATCAGCCCCAGCATTTT. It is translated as CASSLGLGRGLDNQPQHF.

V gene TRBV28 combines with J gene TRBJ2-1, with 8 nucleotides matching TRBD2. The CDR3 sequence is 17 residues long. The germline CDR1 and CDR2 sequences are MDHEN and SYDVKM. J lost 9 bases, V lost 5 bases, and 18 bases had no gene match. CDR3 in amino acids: CASSELRGAGVFTEQFF. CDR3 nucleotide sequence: TGTGCCAGCAGTGAGCTAAGGGGAGCGGGAGTCTTCACTGAGCAGTTCTTC.

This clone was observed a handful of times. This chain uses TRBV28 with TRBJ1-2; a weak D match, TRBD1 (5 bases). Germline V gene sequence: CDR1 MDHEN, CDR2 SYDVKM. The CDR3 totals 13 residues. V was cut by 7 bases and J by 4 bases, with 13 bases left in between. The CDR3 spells CASTVGAIYGYTF. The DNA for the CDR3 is TGTGCCAGCACCGTAGGGGCTATCTATGGCTACACCTTC.

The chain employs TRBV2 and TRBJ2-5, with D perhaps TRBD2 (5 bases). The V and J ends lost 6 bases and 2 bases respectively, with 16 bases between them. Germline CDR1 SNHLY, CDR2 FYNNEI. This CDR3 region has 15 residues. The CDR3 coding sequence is TGTGCCAGCAGATCCCACACAGCGGTACAAGAGACCCAGTACTTC. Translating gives CASRSHTAVQETQYF.

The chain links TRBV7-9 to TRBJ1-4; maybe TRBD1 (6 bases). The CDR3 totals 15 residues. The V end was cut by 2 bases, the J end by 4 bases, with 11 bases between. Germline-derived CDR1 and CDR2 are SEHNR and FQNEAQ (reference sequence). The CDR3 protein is CASSLTGIGNEKLFF. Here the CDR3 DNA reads TGTGCCAGCAGCTTAACAGGGATTGGTAATGAAAAACTGTTTTTT.

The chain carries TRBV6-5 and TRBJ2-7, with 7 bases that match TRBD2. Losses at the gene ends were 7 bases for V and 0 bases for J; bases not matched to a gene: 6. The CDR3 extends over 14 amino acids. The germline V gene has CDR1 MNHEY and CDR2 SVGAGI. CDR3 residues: CASTLGGASYEQYF. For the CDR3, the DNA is TGTGCCAGCACCCTGGGAGGGGCCTCCTACGAGCAGTACTTC.

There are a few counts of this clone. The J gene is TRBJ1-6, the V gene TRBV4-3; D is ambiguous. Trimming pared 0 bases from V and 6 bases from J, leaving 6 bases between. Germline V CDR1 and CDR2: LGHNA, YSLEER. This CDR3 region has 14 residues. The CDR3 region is CASSQDLFNSPLHF. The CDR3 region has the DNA TGCGCCAGCAGCCAAGATCTGTTTAATTCACCCCTCCACTTT.

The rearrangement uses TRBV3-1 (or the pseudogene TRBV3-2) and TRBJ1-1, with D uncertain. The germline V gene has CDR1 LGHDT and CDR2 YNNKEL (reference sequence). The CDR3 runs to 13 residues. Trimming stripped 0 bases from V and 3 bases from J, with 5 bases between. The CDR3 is CASSQERYTEAFF. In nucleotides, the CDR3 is TGTGCCAGCAGCCAAGAACGGTACACTGAAGCTTTCTTT.